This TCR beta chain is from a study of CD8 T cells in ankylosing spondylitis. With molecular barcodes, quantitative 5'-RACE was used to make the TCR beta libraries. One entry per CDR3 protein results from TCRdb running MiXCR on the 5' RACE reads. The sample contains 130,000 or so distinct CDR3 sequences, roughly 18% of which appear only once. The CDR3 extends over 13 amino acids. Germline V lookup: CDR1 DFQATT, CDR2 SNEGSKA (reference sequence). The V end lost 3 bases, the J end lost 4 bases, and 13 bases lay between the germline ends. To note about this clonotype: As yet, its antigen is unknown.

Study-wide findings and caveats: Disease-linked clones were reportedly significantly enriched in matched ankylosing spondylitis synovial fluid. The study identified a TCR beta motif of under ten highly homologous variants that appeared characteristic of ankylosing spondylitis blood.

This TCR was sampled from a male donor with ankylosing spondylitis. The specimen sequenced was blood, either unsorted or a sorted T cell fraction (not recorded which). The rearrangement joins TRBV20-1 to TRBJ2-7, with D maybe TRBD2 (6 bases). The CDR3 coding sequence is TGCAGTGCTAGGGGCGGGGTCCGTTACGAGCAGTACTTC. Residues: CSARGGVRYEQYF.